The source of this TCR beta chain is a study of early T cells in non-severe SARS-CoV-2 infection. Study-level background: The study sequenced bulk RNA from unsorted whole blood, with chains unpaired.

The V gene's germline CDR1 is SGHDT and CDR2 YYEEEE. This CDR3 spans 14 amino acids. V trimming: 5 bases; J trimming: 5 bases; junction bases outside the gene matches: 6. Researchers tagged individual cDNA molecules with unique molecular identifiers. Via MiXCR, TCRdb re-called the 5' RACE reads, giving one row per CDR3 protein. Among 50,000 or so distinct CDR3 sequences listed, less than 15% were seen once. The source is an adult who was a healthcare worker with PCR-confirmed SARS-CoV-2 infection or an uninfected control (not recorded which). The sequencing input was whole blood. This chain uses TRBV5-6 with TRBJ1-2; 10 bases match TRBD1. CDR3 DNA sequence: TGTGCCAGCAGGGGACAGGGGATTTTTTATGGCTACACCTTC. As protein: CASRGQGIFYGYTF.